The clone carrying this T cell receptor beta chain was recorded at least ten times. Its specificity is unknown. TCRbeta library preparation incorporated unique molecular identifiers. From the PCR reads, TCRdb called clonotypes with MiXCR, one entry per CDR3 protein. The table has around 500,000 distinct CDR3 sequences, roughly 23% seen once. The CDR3 runs 13 residues. The V and J ends lost 6 bases and 3 bases respectively, with 11 bases between them. This sample was included in a study of T-cell reconstitution after alpha-beta-depleted transplantation in children. Findings and caveats of the study: Several hundred expanded graft clones reportedly were the source of alpha-beta T cells about two months after transplant. There were some patients whose high TCRbeta diversity at day 60 came from surviving recipient T cells and thymic progenitors.

This TCR was recovered from a boy in the first two years of life who had a stem cell transplant for acute myeloid leukemia, so the T cells may come from the graft donor. This sample comprised PBMCs, mostly from graft donor cells, obtained 360 days after TCRalphabeta/CD19-depleted stem cell transplant. V and J are TRBV12-3 or TRBV12-4 and TRBJ2-5; D is unresolved. CDR3: CASRTGPKETQYF. CDR3 nucleotides: TGTGCCAGCAGGACGGGTCCTAAAGAGACCCAGTACTTC.